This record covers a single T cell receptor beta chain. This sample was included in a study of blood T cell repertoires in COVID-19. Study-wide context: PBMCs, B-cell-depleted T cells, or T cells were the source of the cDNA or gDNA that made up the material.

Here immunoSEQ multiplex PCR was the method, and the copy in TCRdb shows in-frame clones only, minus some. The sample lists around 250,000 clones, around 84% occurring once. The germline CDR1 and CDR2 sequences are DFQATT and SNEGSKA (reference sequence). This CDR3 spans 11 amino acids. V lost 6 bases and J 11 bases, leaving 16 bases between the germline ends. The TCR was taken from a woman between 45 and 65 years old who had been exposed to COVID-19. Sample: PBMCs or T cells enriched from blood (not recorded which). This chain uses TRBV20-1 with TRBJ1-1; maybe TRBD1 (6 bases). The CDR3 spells CSALKGVSAFF. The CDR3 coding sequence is TGCAGTGCCTTAAAGGGGGTCTCTGCTTTCTTT.